This T cell receptor beta chain appears in the sequencing data of a study of CXCR3-negative and CXCR3-positive naive CD8 T cells. On the study more broadly: Every library held about 1.5 +/- 0.3 million TRB reads, and the total came to some 130 million.

Preparation of TRB cDNA libraries relied on 5' RACE carrying UMI labels. TCRdb re-called the 5' RACE reads and gives one entry per CDR3 protein, without DNA. The specimen's table records some 85,000 distinct CDR3 sequences. The CDR3 loop spans 16 amino acids. Germline V gene sequence: CDR1 LNHDA, CDR2 SQIVND (reference sequence). Points from the study as a whole: Diversity proved comparably high across both naive subsets and much lower in memory CD8+ cells. In CXCR3-positive naive cells, the TRB CDR3s were more hydrophobic than in CXCR3-negative naive cells. After cryopreservation, CXCR3 expression dropped partially; most assays used fresh PBMCs.

For this clonotype: Its antigen is as yet unknown.

The receptor's source is a human donor in good health. Some clones in this sample may be carry-over from other donors' samples. What was sequenced was naive CXCR3+ CD8+ T cells from blood. Subset denoted: CD45RO-CCR7+CD27+CD95- naive CD8+ T cells expressing CXCR3 (TNR3+). The chain carries TRBV19 and TRBJ2-7; TCRdb designates TRBD1, a call that cannot be tested without DNA. The CDR3 loop is CASSILGQGATYEQYF.